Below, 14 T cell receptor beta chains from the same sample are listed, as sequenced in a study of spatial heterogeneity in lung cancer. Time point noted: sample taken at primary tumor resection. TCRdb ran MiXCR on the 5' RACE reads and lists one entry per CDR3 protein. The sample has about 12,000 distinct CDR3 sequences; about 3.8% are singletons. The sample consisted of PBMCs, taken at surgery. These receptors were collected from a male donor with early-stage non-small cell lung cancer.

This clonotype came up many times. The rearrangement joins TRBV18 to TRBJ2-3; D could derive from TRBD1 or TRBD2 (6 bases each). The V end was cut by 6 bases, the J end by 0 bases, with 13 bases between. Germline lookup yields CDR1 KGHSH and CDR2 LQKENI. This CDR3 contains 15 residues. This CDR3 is CASSYGGSSTDTQYF. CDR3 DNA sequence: TGTGCCAGCTCGTACGGGGGCTCTAGCACAGATACGCAGTATTTT. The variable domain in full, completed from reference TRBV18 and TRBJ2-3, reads NAGVMQNPRHLVRRRGQEARLRCSPMKGHSHVYWYRQLPEEGLKFMVYLQKENIIDESGMPKERFSAEFPKEGPSILRIQQVVRGDSAAYFCASSYGGSSTDTQYFGPGTRLTVL.

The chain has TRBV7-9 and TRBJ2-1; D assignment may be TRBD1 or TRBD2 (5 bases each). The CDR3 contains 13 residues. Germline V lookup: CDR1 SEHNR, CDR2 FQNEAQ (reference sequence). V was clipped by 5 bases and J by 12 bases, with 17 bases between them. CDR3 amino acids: CASSPPPGRGQFF. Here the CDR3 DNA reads TGTGCCAGCAGCCCACCCCCGGGACGGGGGCAGTTCTTC.

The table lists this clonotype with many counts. CDR3 protein: CASSYLAGGLETQYF. CDR3 sequence (DNA): TGTGCCAGCAGTTACCTAGCGGGAGGATTAGAGACCCAGTACTTC. The chain employs TRBV28 and TRBJ2-5, with 11 bases aligning to TRBD2. With 4 bases clipped from V and 4 bases from J, the junction kept 5 bases outside the gene matches. CDR3 length: 15 residues. Per germline, CDR1 MDHEN and CDR2 SYDVKM.

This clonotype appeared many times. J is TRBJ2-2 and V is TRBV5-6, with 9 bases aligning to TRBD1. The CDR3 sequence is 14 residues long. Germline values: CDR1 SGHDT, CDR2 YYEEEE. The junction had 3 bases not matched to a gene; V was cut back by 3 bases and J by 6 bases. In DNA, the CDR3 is TGTGCCAGCAGCTGGACAGGGGTGGCCGGGGAGCTGTTTTTT. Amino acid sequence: CASSWTGVAGELFF.

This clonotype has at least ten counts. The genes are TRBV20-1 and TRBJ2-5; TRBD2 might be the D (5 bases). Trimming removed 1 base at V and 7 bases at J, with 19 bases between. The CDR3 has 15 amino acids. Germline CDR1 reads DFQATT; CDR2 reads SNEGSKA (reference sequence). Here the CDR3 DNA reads TGCAGTGCTAGAGGTACTGTTGACCTTGCGGGGACCCAGTACTTC. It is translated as CSARGTVDLAGTQYF.

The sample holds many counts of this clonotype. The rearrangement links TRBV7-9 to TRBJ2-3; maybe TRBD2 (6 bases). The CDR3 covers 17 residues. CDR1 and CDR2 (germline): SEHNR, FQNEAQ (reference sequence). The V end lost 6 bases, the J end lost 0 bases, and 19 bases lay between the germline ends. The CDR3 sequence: CASRLSLARRSTDTQYF. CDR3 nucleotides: TGTGCCAGCAGGTTGAGCCTAGCGAGGAGGAGCACAGATACGCAGTATTTT.

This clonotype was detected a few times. The CDR3 coding sequence is TGTGCCAGCAAGAGACCGGGACAACTCTCTGGGGCCAACGTCCTGACTTTC. Translating gives CASKRPGQLSGANVLTF. The V gene is TRBV6-5, the J gene TRBJ2-6; possible D gene TRBD1, 6 bases. V lost 7 bases to trimming and J lost 0 bases, with 16 bases between them. CDR1 is MNHEY and CDR2 is SVGAGI in the germline V gene. CDR3 length: 17 residues.

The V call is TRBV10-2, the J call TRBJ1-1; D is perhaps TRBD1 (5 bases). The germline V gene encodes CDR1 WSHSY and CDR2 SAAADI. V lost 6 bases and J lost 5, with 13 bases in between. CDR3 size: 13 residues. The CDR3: CASSPEGYTEAFF. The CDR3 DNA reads TGCGCCAGCAGCCCCGAGGGGTATACTGAAGCTTTCTTT.

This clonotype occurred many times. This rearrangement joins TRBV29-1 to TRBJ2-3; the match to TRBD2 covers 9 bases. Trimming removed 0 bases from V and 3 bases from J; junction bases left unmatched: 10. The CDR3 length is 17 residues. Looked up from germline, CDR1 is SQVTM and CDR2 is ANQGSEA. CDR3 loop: CSVEDRGSGSGTDTQYF. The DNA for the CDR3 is TGCAGCGTTGAAGATCGGGGTAGCGGGAGCGGGACAGATACGCAGTATTTT.

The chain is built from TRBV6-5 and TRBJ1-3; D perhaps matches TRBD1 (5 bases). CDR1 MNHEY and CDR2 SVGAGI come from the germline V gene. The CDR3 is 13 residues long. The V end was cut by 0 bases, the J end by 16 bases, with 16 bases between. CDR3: CASSYSSRGDFYF. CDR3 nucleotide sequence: TGTGCCAGCAGTTACTCGTCACGCGGGGACTTCTATTTT.

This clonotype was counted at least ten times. CDR3 sequence reads: CASSLPGARLEYF. The CDR3 region has the DNA TGTGCCAGCAGTTTGCCAGGGGCGCGACTGGAGTACTTC. The V gene is TRBV12-3 or TRBV12-4, the J gene TRBJ2-4; D might be TRBD1 (6 bases). Trimming took 3 bases from V and 14 from J, leaving 17 bases between them. The CDR3 totals 13 residues.

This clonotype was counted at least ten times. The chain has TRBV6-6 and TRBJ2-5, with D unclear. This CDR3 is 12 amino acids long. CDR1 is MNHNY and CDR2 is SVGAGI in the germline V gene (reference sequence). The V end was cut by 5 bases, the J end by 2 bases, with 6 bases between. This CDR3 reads CASSAPQETQYF. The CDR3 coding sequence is TGTGCCAGCAGTGCCCCACAAGAGACCCAGTACTTC.

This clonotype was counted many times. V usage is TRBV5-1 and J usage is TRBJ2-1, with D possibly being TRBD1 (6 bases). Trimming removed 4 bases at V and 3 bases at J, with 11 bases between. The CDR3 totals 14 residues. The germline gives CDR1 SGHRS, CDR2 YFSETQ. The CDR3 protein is CASSMSGDYNEQFF. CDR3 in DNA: TGCGCCAGCAGCATGTCAGGGGACTACAATGAGCAGTTCTTC.

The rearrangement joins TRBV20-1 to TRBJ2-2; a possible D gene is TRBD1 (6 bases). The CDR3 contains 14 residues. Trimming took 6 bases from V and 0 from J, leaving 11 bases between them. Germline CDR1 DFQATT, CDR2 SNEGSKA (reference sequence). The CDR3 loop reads CSAADRSNTGELFF. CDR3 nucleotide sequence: TGCAGTGCCGCGGACAGATCGAACACCGGGGAGCTGTTTTTT.